These T cell receptor beta chains were read from a single sample in a study of blood T cell repertoires in COVID-19. The assay was immunoSEQ multiplex PCR, and TCRdb's table has in-frame clones only and misses some. The sample contains 200,000 to 250,000 clones, about 90% of which appear only once. Sequenced input: PBMCs or T cells enriched from blood (not recorded which). The receptor source for this set is a man younger than 45 who had recovered from COVID-19. CDR3s include the opening cysteine and the closing phenylalanine or tryptophan. D genes are given only for firm matches. Clone size is not always given. Where it is, it says once, few, many or a class for expanded clones.

j_call,d_call,v_call,clone_size,cdr3_aa,cdr3_nt
TRBJ1-1,-,TRBV28,-,CASSFSLLHNTEAFF,TGTGCCAGCAGTTTTTCTCTTTTACATAACACTGAAGCTTTCTTT
TRBJ2-7,TRBD2,TRBV25-1,-,CASSDVSVGGSYEQYF,TGTGCCAGCAGTGACGTTTCGGTGGGCGGGAGCTACGAGCAGTACTTC
TRBJ2-7,-,TRBV2,few,CASSELFGGVGEQYF,TGTGCCAGCAGTGAACTTTTCGGGGGAGTAGGGGAGCAGTACTTC
TRBJ2-7,-,TRBV30,-,CASGEFNWQYF,TGTGCCTCCGGAGAGTTTAATTGGCAGTACTTC
TRBJ2-7,-,TRBV5-1,-,CASSGQPNYYEQYF,TGCGCCAGCTCGGGACAACCTAACTACTACGAGCAGTACTTC
TRBJ2-7,-,TRBV27,-,CASSSRDSYEQYF,TGTGCCAGCAGTTCCCGAGACAGCTACGAGCAGTACTTC
TRBJ2-5,TRBD2,TRBV11-2,-,CASSLRLAGGKETQYF,TGTGCCAGCAGCTTAAGACTAGCGGGGGGAAAAGAGACCCAGTACTTC
TRBJ1-1,-,TRBV7-9,-,CASSYLDRSSQEAFF,TGTGCCAGCAGCTACCTCGACAGGAGTAGCCAAGAAGCTTTCTTT
TRBJ1-1,-,TRBV27,-,CATRLGTEAFF,TGTGCCACCCGACTCGGAACTGAAGCTTTCTTT
TRBJ1-1,TRBD1,TRBV5-1,-,CASNSGTGNTEAFF,TGCGCCAGCAACTCCGGGACAGGGAACACTGAAGCTTTCTTT
TRBJ1-2,-,TRBV28,-,CATGSGYGYTF,TGTGCCACAGGATCCGGCTATGGCTACACCTTC
TRBJ2-3,-,TRBV13,-,CASTEAVTDTQYF,TGTGCCAGCACCGAGGCCGTCACAGATACGCAGTATTTT
TRBJ1-4,-,TRBV5-1,-,CASRSGQSPNEKLFF,TGCGCCAGCAGATCAGGACAGTCCCCAAATGAAAAACTGTTTTTT
TRBJ1-5,TRBD1,TRBV24-1,-,CATSEQKSDRGFQQPQHF,TGTGCCACCAGTGAACAGAAATCGGACAGGGGATTCCAACAGCCCCAGCATTTT
TRBJ1-4,-,TRBV21-1,-,CASSNQGGHPSFATNEKLFF,TGTGCCAGCAGCAATCAAGGGGGCCACCCTTCGTTTGCAACTAATGAAAAACTGTTTTTT
TRBJ2-4,-,TRBV19,-,CASVGADMRAKNIQYF,TGTGCCAGCGTGGGGGCAGACATGAGAGCCAAAAACATTCAGTACTTC
TRBJ2-7,-,TRBV30,-,CAWSLLHEQYF,TGTGCCTGGAGTCTACTCCACGAGCAGTACTTC
TRBJ1-6,-,TRBV7-9,-,CASSPRGRESPLHF,TGTGCCAGCAGCCCCCGAGGCAGGGAATCACCCCTCCACTTT
TRBJ1-3,TRBD1,TRBV18,-,CASSPARGGNTIYF,TGTGCCAGCTCACCGGCCAGGGGGGGAAACACCATATATTTT
TRBJ1-5,TRBD1,TRBV4-3,-,CASSQGTGSSNQPQHF,TGCGCCAGCAGCCAAGGGACAGGCTCTAGCAATCAGCCCCAGCATTTT
TRBJ1-1,TRBD1,TRBV6-5,-,CASSPRTGARPEAFF,TGTGCCAGCAGTCCTCGGACAGGGGCTAGGCCTGAAGCTTTCTTT
TRBJ1-1,-,TRBV3-1/TRBV3-2,-,CASSQDSREYTEAFF,TGTGCCAGCAGCCAAGATAGTAGGGAGTACACTGAAGCTTTCTTT
TRBJ1-3,TRBD1,TRBV7-8,-,CASSSDRVTGNTIYF,TGTGCCAGCAGCTCTGACAGGGTCACTGGAAACACCATATATTTT
TRBJ2-7,-,TRBV2,-,CASSEALAGDYEQYF,TGTGCCAGCAGTGAAGCGCTTGCAGGGGACTACGAGCAGTACTTC